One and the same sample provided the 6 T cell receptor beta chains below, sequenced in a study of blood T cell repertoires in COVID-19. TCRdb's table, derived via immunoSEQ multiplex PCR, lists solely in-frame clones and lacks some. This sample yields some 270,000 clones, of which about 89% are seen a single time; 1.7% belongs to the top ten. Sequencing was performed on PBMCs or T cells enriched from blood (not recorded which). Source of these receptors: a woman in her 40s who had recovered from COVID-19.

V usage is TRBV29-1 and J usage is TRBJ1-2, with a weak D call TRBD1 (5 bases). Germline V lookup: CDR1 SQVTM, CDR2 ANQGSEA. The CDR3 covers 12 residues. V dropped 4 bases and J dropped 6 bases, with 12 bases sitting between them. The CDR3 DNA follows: TGCAGCGTTGTGTCGGGGGAGGATGGCTACACCTTC. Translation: CSVVSGEDGYTF.

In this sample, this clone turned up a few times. The DNA of the CDR3 is TGTGCCAGTAGTATAGATAAGCGCAGGGCTGACAAGGGCAATCAGCCCCAGCATTTT. Amino acids: CASSIDKRRADKGNQPQHF. V is TRBV19 and J is TRBJ1-5; a weak D match, TRBD1 (5 bases). Germline loops: CDR1 LNHDA, CDR2 SQIVND (reference sequence). Trimming removed 0 bases from V and 2 bases from J, with 20 bases in between. CDR3 length: 19 residues.

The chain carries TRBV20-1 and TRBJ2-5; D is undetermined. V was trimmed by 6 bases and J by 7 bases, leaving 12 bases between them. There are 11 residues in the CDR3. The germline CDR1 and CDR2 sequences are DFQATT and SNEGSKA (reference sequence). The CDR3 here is CSAQGRGTQYF. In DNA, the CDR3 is TGCAGTGCGCAAGGTCGAGGGACCCAGTACTTC.

The chain's CDR3 is CASRTGGTSGYNEQFF. The CDR3 nucleotides read TGTGCCAGTAGGACCGGGGGGACTAGCGGCTACAATGAGCAGTTCTTC. This chain connects TRBV19 to TRBJ2-1, with 11 bases aligning to TRBD2. Germline assignment: CDR1 LNHDA and CDR2 SQIVND (reference sequence). V gave up 6 bases and J gave up 3 bases; unmatched junction bases: 7. The CDR3 sequence is 16 residues long.

CDR3 sequence: CASSTELGTGELFF. DNA for the CDR3: TGTGCCAGCTCCACCGAACTAGGAACCGGGGAGCTGTTTTTT. The rearrangement links TRBV18 to TRBJ2-2, with D possibly TRBD2 on 5 matching bases. Germline loops: CDR1 KGHSH, CDR2 LQKENI. Between the trimmed V and J ends, which lost 6 bases and 5 bases, there was a span of 13 bases. There are 14 residues in the CDR3.

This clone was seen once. The CDR3: CASSKGLAGRYNEQFF. DNA for the CDR3: TGTGCCAGCAGCAAGGGACTAGCGGGGAGGTACAATGAGCAGTTCTTC. This sequence joins TRBV6-2 or TRBV6-3 and TRBJ2-1, with 13 bases fitting TRBD2. This CDR3 spans 16 amino acids. Germline V gene lookup returns CDR1 MNHEY and CDR2 SVGEGT. The trim removed 6 bases at V and 4 bases at J, leaving 6 bases unmatched.